A single sample is the source of the 2 T cell receptor beta chains below, sequenced in a study of blood T cell repertoires in COVID-19. Here immunoSEQ multiplex PCR was the method, and the copy in TCRdb shows in-frame clones only, minus some. This repertoire shows 200,000 to 250,000 clones, approximately 86% found once; its top ten account for 4.9%. Sequencing input: peripheral blood. These TCRs come from a woman of 80 years or more with active or convalescent COVID-19.

This clone has just one count. CDR3 bases: TGTGCCACCAGCGGCAGGGGGAAAGGTGGAAACACCATATATTTT. It specifies CATSGRGKGGNTIYF. This chain links TRBV15 with TRBJ1-3; TRBD1 aligns across 7 bases. The V segment lost 5 bases and the J segment 3 bases; nucleotides outside the gene matches: 7. Germline CDR1 reads LNHNV; CDR2 reads YYDKDF (reference sequence). The CDR3 runs 15 residues.

J is TRBJ2-5 and V is TRBV12-3 or TRBV12-4; TRBD2 aligns across 8 bases. This CDR3 has 13 residues. V shed 7 bases and J 5 bases; nucleotides not matched to a gene: 6. The CDR3 protein is CASTLTSVETQYF. The CDR3 DNA reads TGTGCCAGCACCCTGACTAGCGTGGAGACCCAGTACTTC.